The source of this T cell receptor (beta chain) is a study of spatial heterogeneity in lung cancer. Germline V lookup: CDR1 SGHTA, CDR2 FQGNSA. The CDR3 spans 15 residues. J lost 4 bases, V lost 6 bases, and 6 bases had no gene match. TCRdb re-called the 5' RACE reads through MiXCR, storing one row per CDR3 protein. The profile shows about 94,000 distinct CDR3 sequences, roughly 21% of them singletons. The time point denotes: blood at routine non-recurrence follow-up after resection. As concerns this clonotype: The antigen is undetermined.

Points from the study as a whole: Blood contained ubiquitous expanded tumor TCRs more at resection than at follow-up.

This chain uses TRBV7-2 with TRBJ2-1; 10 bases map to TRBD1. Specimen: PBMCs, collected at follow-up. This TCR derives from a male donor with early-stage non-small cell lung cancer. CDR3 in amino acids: CASRAGQGTYNEQFF. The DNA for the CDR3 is TGTGCCAGCAGAGCGGGACAGGGGACATACAATGAGCAGTTCTTC.